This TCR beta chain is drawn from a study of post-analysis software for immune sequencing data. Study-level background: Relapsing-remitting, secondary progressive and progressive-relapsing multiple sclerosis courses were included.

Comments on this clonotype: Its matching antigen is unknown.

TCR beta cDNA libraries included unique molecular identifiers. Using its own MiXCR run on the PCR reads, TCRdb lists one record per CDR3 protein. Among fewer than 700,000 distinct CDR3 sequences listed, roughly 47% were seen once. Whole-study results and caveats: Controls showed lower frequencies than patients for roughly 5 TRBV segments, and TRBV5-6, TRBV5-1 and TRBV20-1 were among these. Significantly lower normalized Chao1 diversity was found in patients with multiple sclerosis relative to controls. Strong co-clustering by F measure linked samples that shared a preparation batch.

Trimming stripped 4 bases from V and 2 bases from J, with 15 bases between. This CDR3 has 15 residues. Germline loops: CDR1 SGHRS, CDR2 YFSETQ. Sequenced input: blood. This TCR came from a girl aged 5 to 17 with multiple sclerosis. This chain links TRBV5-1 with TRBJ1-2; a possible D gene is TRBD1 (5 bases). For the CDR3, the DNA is TGCGCCAGCAGCCTAATGGGAGGGGACAACTATGGCTACACCTTC. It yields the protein CASSLMGGDNYGYTF.